Presented here are 25 T cell receptor beta chains from one specimen sequenced in a study of shared clonotypes between healthy human individuals. Naive-designated CD8 cells lacked CD45RO, were positively enriched for CCR7, and omitted terminally differentiated effector memory CD45RA+ cells. Profiling relied on immunoSEQ multiplex PCR, and the TCRdb table lists in-frame clones only, not all of them. The data contain just over 2,000,000 clones, about 95% of them singletons. The sample comprised naive CD8+ T cells sorted from blood. The origin of the receptors is a man in his late teens or twenties in good health.

This clone was recorded only once. The sample carries other DNA sequences with the same CDR3. V gene TRBV6-5 combines with J gene TRBJ2-1; 7 bases agree with TRBD1. The V gene end was trimmed by 5 bases and the J gene end by 3 bases; junction bases not matched to a gene: 7. Germline-derived CDR1 and CDR2 are MNHEY and SVGAGI. The CDR3 has 15 amino acids. CDR3 coding DNA: TGTGCCAGCAGTCCCCAGGGGGAGAACTACAATGAGCAGTTCTTC. As protein: CASSPQGENYNEQFF.

The chain carries TRBV28 and TRBJ1-5; D is uncertain. Trimming cost V 10 bases and J 5 bases, with 15 bases left between them. The CDR3 contains 13 residues. The germline gives CDR1 MDHEN, CDR2 SYDVKM. The CDR3 sequence: CATGRTIHQPQHF. The CDR3 coding sequence is TGTGCCACCGGACGGACCATCCATCAGCCCCAGCATTTT.

The chain has TRBV19 and TRBJ1-1, with D maybe TRBD1 (5 bases). V gave up 3 bases and J gave up 7 bases, with 15 bases separating them. CDR3 length equals 14 residues. Germline V gene data show CDR1 as LNHDA and CDR2 as SQIVND (reference sequence). CDR3 in DNA: TGTGCCAGTAGTATCTTCTCAGGGACGTATGAAGCTTTCTTT. It translates to CASSIFSGTYEAFF.

V gene TRBV7-6 combines with J gene TRBJ2-2; D perhaps matches TRBD2 (6 bases). Germline V gene sequence: CDR1 SGHVS, CDR2 FNYEAQ. V was trimmed by 3 bases and J by 0 bases, leaving 11 bases between them. The CDR3 has 16 residues. The CDR3 DNA follows: TGTGCCAGCAGCTTCCGCGGGGTCCCGAACACCGGGGAGCTGTTTTTT. As protein: CASSFRGVPNTGELFF.

The genes are TRBV5-1 and TRBJ2-7, with a weak D call TRBD1 (5 bases). V gave up 2 bases and J gave up 1 base, with 13 bases separating them. This CDR3 is 15 amino acids long. Germline V gene lookup returns CDR1 SGHRS and CDR2 YFSETQ. CDR3 in DNA: TGCGCCAGCAGCTTTGAAGGTGGGGCATCCTACGAGCAGTACTTC. Protein sequence: CASSFEGGASYEQYF.

The rearrangement joins TRBV6-5 to TRBJ2-3; the D is unclear. The CDR3 is 16 amino acids. V was cut by 0 bases and J by 5 bases, with 15 bases left in between. Per germline, CDR1 MNHEY and CDR2 SVGAGI. The CDR3 protein is CASSYSTARPQDTQYF. The CDR3 region has the DNA TGTGCCAGCAGTTACTCGACCGCGAGACCACAAGATACGCAGTATTTT.

The chain has TRBV27 and TRBJ2-2; weak D call: TRBD2 (6 bases). CDR3 length: 18 amino acids. Trimming shortened V by 4 bases and J by 1 base, and 19 bases separated the two germline ends. Per the germline V gene, CDR1 is MNHEY and CDR2 is SMNVEV (reference sequence). The CDR3 loop reads CASSSVRRGLENTGELFF. CDR3 DNA sequence: TGTGCCAGCAGTTCCGTACGGAGGGGCCTGGAGAACACCGGGGAGCTGTTTTTT.

The V and J genes are TRBV6-1 and TRBJ1-5; 9 nucleotides match TRBD1. Germline lookup yields CDR1 MNHNS and CDR2 SASEGT. This CDR3 has 20 residues. The trim removed 3 bases at V and 0 bases at J, leaving 15 bases unmatched. In DNA, the CDR3 is TGTGCCAGCAGTGACTATCCGGGACAGGGAGGGCGAAATAGCAATCAGCCCCAGCATTTT. Protein: CASSDYPGQGGRNSNQPQHF.

The chain joins TRBV4-1 to TRBJ2-1; D call uncertain. This CDR3 spans 10 amino acids. CDR1 is MGHRA, CDR2 YSYEKL, per germline. Trimming cost V 3 bases and J 10 bases, with 4 bases left between them. CDR3 loop: CASSHREQFF. In DNA form, the CDR3 reads TGCGCCAGCAGCCACCGGGAGCAGTTCTTC.

The rearrangement joins TRBV21-1 to TRBJ1-5; the DNA was not compared with TRBD1, the D call given in the table. TRBV21-1 is given as a pseudogene. The CDR3 has 15 residues. The CDR3 nucleotides are TGTGCCAGCAGCAAAATTTACAGGGCCGGCCAGCCCCAGCATTTT. Protein product: CASSKIYRAGQPQHF.

Details on this clone: The identical CDR3 is also encoded by other nucleotide sequences in the sample. The rearrangement links TRBV19 to TRBJ2-7; D is unclear. This CDR3 region has 13 residues. The germline V gene encodes CDR1 LNHDA and CDR2 SQIVND (reference sequence). V was pared by 6 bases and J by 7 bases, with 16 bases between. DNA for the CDR3: TGTGCCAGTAGCCTAGGTTTGGATCTTGAGCAGTACTTC. Its protein product is CASSLGLDLEQYF.

The V call is TRBV6-1, the J call TRBJ1-5; TRBD1 matches 9 bases. In germline, CDR1 is MNHNS, CDR2 SASEGT. Trimming took 6 bases from V and 0 from J; bases not matched to a gene: 3. The CDR3 contains 15 residues. Here the CDR3 DNA reads TGTGCCAGCAGAATGGACAGGGGTAGCAATCAGCCCCAGCATTTT. It encodes CASRMDRGSNQPQHF.

The chain has TRBV7-8 and TRBJ1-5; 10 bases line up with TRBD1. This CDR3 contains 15 residues. V lost 4 bases and J lost 7; bases outside the gene matches: 7. Germline values: CDR1 SGHVS, CDR2 FQNEAQ. The CDR3 sequence: CASSSRDRGHQPQHF. In DNA, the CDR3 is TGTGCCAGCAGCTCCCGGGACAGGGGTCACCAGCCCCAGCATTTT.

J is TRBJ2-1 and V is TRBV6-5, with TRBD1 matching over 9 bases. Germline V lookup: CDR1 MNHEY, CDR2 SVGAGI. CDR3 length equals 15 residues. V trimming: 6 bases; J trimming: 8 bases; junction bases outside the gene matches: 11. The CDR3 region has the DNA TGTGCCAGCAGACCAACAGGGGGCGCTTACCATGAGCAGTTCTTC. Translating it yields CASRPTGGAYHEQFF.

This chain joins TRBV7-9 and TRBJ2-1; D call uncertain. This CDR3 spans 13 amino acids. Trimming shortened V by 5 bases and J by 8 bases, and 13 bases separated the two germline ends. Germline assignment: CDR1 SEHNR and CDR2 FQNEAQ (reference sequence). CDR3 amino acids: CASSGLVLDEQFF. The CDR3 DNA follows: TGTGCCAGCAGCGGCCTCGTCCTAGATGAGCAGTTCTTC.

This clone was picked up one time. The genes are TRBV27 and TRBJ2-5, with D unclear. CDR1 is MNHEY and CDR2 is SMNVEV in the germline V gene (reference sequence). Trimming left V 4 bases short and J 2 bases short, with 17 bases between. The CDR3 has 16 residues. Written as DNA, the CDR3 is TGTGCCAGCAGTTCACTGGACGGGTTTTGGCAAGAGACCCAGTACTTC. Translation gives CASSSLDGFWQETQYF.

In regard to this clone: Distinct nucleotide sequences in the sample also encode this CDR3. The chain has TRBV6-5 and TRBJ2-3; tentatively, D is TRBD2 (6 bases). V lost 9 bases to trimming and J lost 3 bases, with 13 bases between them. This CDR3 region has 13 residues. Germline V gene lookup returns CDR1 MNHEY and CDR2 SVGAGI. CDR3 region: CASSGLGTDTQYF. CDR3 DNA sequence: TGTGCCAGTAGCGGTTTGGGGACAGATACGCAGTATTTT.

This chain links TRBV20-1 with TRBJ2-1; D is perhaps TRBD1 (6 bases). The length of the CDR3 is 10 residues. Germline V CDR1 and CDR2: DFQATT, SNEGSKA (reference sequence). Trimming removed 6 bases at V and 11 bases at J, with 11 bases between. The CDR3 region is CSARQGQQFF. Written as DNA, the CDR3 is TGCAGTGCCAGGCAGGGGCAGCAGTTCTTC.

This clone was detected once. The rearrangement joins TRBV29-1 to TRBJ2-1; 10 nucleotides match TRBD2. The CDR3 is 13 amino acids. Germline V gives CDR1 SQVTM, CDR2 ANQGSEA. CDR3 DNA sequence: TGCAGTGGCCTAGCGGGAGATGGGAGTGAGCAGTTCTTC. This gives the protein CSGLAGDGSEQFF.

The chain uses TRBV28 and TRBJ2-3, with D hard to call. This CDR3 region has 14 residues. Trimming took 5 bases from V and 2 from J, leaving 11 bases between them. Germline loops: CDR1 MDHEN, CDR2 SYDVKM. The CDR3 sequence: CASSSRVYTDTQYF. The CDR3 DNA is TGTGCCAGCAGTAGCCGGGTCTACACAGATACGCAGTATTTT.

This clone has a single count. The V gene is TRBV30, the J gene TRBJ1-1; D unclear. Germline V lookup: CDR1 GTSNPN, CDR2 SVGIG (reference sequence). Trimming stripped 5 bases from V and 3 bases from J, with 13 bases between. The CDR3 spans 13 residues. CDR3: CAWGRDLDTEAFF. In DNA form, the CDR3 reads TGTGCCTGGGGCCGCGATCTGGACACTGAAGCTTTCTTT. Filled out from reference TRBV30 and TRBJ1-1, the complete variable domain reads SQTIHQWPATLVQPVGSPLSLECTVEGTSNPNLYWYRQAAGRGLQLLFYSVGIGQISSEVPQNLSASRPQDRQFILSSKKLLLSDSGFYLCAWGRDLDTEAFFGQGTRLTVV.

This sequence joins TRBV4-2 and TRBJ2-3; D is ambiguous. Deletions cut 1 base from V and 2 bases from J, with 13 bases between. The CDR3 is 16 amino acids. Germline V lookup: CDR1 LGHNA, CDR2 YNFKEQ. CDR3 nucleotide sequence: TGTGCCAGCAGCCAAGTCATGTCTACTCACACAGATACGCAGTATTTT. It translates to CASSQVMSTHTDTQYF.

As concerns this clone: Other DNA variants within this sample encode the same CDR3. The chain is built from TRBV6-1 and TRBJ2-3; D call uncertain. Germline CDR1 reads MNHNS; CDR2 reads SASEGT. This CDR3 spans 13 amino acids. Trimming took off 1 base at V and 1 base at J, with 3 bases between the two ends. CDR3 in amino acids: CASSEDGTDTQYF. In nucleotides, the CDR3 is TGTGCCAGCAGTGAAGACGGCACAGATACGCAGTATTTT.

V gene TRBV19 combines with J gene TRBJ1-5; tentative D call: TRBD1 (6 bases). The ends were cut back, 3 bases at V and 2 bases at J, with 8 bases in the middle. Per germline, CDR1 LNHDA and CDR2 SQIVND (reference sequence). The CDR3 contains 14 residues. The CDR3 DNA follows: TGTGCCAGTAGTATGGACAGCGGCAATCAGCCCCAGCATTTT. Protein sequence: CASSMDSGNQPQHF.

This clone was recorded only once. The sample carries other DNA sequences with the same CDR3. The chain is built from TRBV6-5 and TRBJ1-4; D is undetermined. CDR1 and CDR2 from the germline V gene are MNHEY and SVGAGI. V was trimmed by 2 bases and J by 5 bases, leaving 6 bases between them. The CDR3 sequence is 13 residues long. The CDR3 sequence is CASSYGLNEKLFF. CDR3 sequence (DNA): TGTGCCAGCAGTTACGGTTTAAATGAAAAACTGTTTTTT.